These T cell receptor beta chains were read from a single sample in a study of blood T cell repertoires in COVID-19. Generated by immunoSEQ multiplex PCR, the TCRdb table keeps only in-frame clones and is missing some. Here the sample spans approximately 210,000 clones, just over 85% being singletons. Material: peripheral blood. The receptors come from a man between 50 and 59 years old with COVID-19, enrolled during active disease. Each CDR3 is given with its conserved first and last residue. The D gene is left open where the match is weak. Clone size is not always given. Where it is, it says once, few, many or a class for expanded clones.

TRBV10-3	-	TRBJ1-6	-	CAIRRDGNSPLHF	TGTGCCATCAGGCGGGACGGCAATTCACCCCTCCACTTT
TRBV15	-	TRBJ2-7	-	CATSRERAGSSYEQYF	TGTGCCACCAGCAGAGAGAGGGCGGGGAGCTCCTACGAGCAGTACTTC
TRBV2	-	TRBJ2-2	TRBD2	CASSPLAGGHTGELFF	TGTGCCAGCAGTCCACTAGCGGGGGGGCACACCGGGGAGCTGTTTTTT
TRBV5-6	few	TRBJ1-5	TRBD1	CASSDRGRGSNQPQHF	TGTGCCAGCAGCGACAGGGGGCGCGGTAGCAATCAGCCCCAGCATTTT
TRBV6-6	-	TRBJ2-2	-	CASTDITGELFF	TGTGCCAGCACCGACATCACCGGGGAGCTGTTTTTT
TRBV19	-	TRBJ1-6	-	CASSSQGDSPLHF	TGTGCCAGTAGTAGCCAGGGTGATTCACCCCTCCACTTT
TRBV5-6	-	TRBJ1-2	TRBD1	CASSLGQGGGYTF	TGTGCCAGCAGCTTGGGACAGGGGGGAGGCTACACCTTC
TRBV18	-	TRBJ1-5	TRBD1	CASSPGQGGNQPQHF	TGTGCCAGCTCACCGGGACAGGGAGGCAATCAGCCCCAGCATTTT
TRBV3-1/TRBV3-2	-	TRBJ2-3	TRBD1	CASSRQGATDTQYF	TGTGCCAGCAGCCGACAGGGGGCAACAGATACGCAGTATTTT
TRBV29-1	-	TRBJ2-1	-	CSVEWLAVNNEQFF	TGCAGCGTTGAATGGCTTGCCGTAAACAATGAGCAGTTCTTC
TRBV5-4	-	TRBJ2-3	TRBD2	CASSPVAGASTDTQYF	TGTGCCAGCAGCCCTGTAGCGGGGGCGAGCACAGATACGCAGTATTTT
TRBV28	-	TRBJ1-2	-	CASSSSYTDGYTF	TGTGCCAGCAGTTCCTCATATACTGATGGCTACACCTTC
TRBV19	-	TRBJ1-2	-	CASNRGASALGYTF	TGTGCCAGTAACCGCGGGGCGTCGGCACTGGGCTACACCTTC
TRBV18	-	TRBJ1-1	TRBD1	CASSGTGGTEAFF	TGTGCCAGCTCAGGGACAGGGGGAACTGAAGCTTTCTTT
TRBV19	-	TRBJ1-2	-	CASSIDSPSSTWNYGYTF	TGTGCCAGTAGTATAGATTCTCCGTCTAGTACGTGGAACTATGGCTACACCTTC
TRBV27	-	TRBJ1-5	TRBD1	CASSHGQGSNQPQHF	TGTGCCAGCAGTCACGGACAGGGGAGCAATCAGCCCCAGCATTTT
TRBV5-1	-	TRBJ2-6	TRBD1	CATNRGPGANVLTF	TGCGCCACCAACAGGGGGCCTGGGGCCAACGTCCTGACTTTC
TRBV13	-	TRBJ1-2	TRBD1	CASIPPTGGYGYTF	TGTGCCAGTATACCACCAACAGGGGGTTATGGCTACACCTTC
TRBV11-2	-	TRBJ2-7	TRBD2	CASSPLGGIYEQYF	TGTGCCAGCAGCCCCTTGGGGGGGATCTACGAGCAGTACTTC
TRBV10-1	-	TRBJ1-1	-	CASSLGENTEAFF	TGCGCCAGCAGCCTCGGGGAGAACACTGAAGCTTTCTTT
TRBV7-9	once	TRBJ1-1	TRBD1	CASSLGDRANTEAFF	TGTGCCAGCAGCTTAGGCGACAGGGCGAACACTGAAGCTTTCTTT
TRBV6-5	few	TRBJ1-4	TRBD1	CASRGDRGLEKLFF	TGTGCCAGCAGAGGGGACAGAGGCCTCGAAAAACTGTTTTTT
TRBV27	-	TRBJ1-6	TRBD1	CASSLTDRARSYNSPLHF	TGTGCCAGCAGTTTAACAGACAGGGCTCGCTCCTATAATTCACCCCTCCACTTT